Presented here are 21 T cell receptor beta chains from one specimen sequenced in a study of long-term antiretroviral therapy in people with HIV (dated by TCRdb to between 2021 and 2023). The immunoSEQ hsTCRB v3.0 assay was used at survey level resolution to sequence the TRB variable region. What TCRdb holds here is the immuneACCESS table cut down to in-frame rearrangements. Part of the clones is not present; checked against another copy, under half of the missing clones reflect an unresolved V gene, and the others are unexplained. This sample comprises some 33,000 clones, roughly 87% of them detected only once. Roughly 6.6% of the sample is held by the ten biggest clonotypes. The sample consisted of unsorted PBMCs, taken 0.6 years after starting antiretroviral therapy. The receptors were gathered from a man younger than 35 with HIV.

This chain uses TRBV28 with TRBJ1-1, with D possibly matching TRBD1 (5 bases). CDR3 length: 15 amino acids. V was cut by 2 bases and J by 4 bases, with 14 bases left in between. In germline, CDR1 is MDHEN, CDR2 SYDVKM. The CDR3 is CASSLMRGSATEAFF. CDR3 bases: TGTGCCAGCAGTTTAATGAGGGGTTCGGCCACTGAAGCTTTCTTT.

The rearrangement uses TRBV6-5 and TRBJ1-1; TRBD1 matches at 7 bases. CDR1 is MNHEY, CDR2 SVGAGI, per germline. CDR3 length: 13 amino acids. V dropped 6 bases and J dropped 0; count of bases not matched to a gene: 1. CDR3 amino acids: CASRGQLNTEAFF. In DNA form, the CDR3 reads TGTGCCAGCAGGGGACAGTTGAACACTGAAGCTTTCTTT.

This rearrangement joins TRBV9 to TRBJ1-5; D might be TRBD1 (5 bases). Trimming took off 0 bases at V and 6 bases at J, with 22 bases between the two ends. Germline assignment: CDR1 SGDLS and CDR2 YYNGEE. This CDR3 is 18 amino acids long. CDR3 DNA sequence: TGTGCCAGCAGCGTAGCTACTGACCCCCAGGGTATTAGTCAGCCCCAGCATTTT. Amino acid sequence: CASSVATDPQGISQPQHF.

This chain uses TRBV5-1 with TRBJ1-1, with D hard to call. The CDR3 covers 14 residues. Germline V gene sequence: CDR1 SGHRS, CDR2 YFSETQ. Trimming cost V 4 bases and J 4 bases, with 14 bases left between them. Here the CDR3 reads CASSPLGLTTEAFF. CDR3 sequence (DNA): TGCGCCAGCAGCCCCCTCGGCCTGACCACTGAAGCTTTCTTT.

The chain has TRBV19 and TRBJ2-2; tentatively, D is TRBD1 (5 bases). The CDR3 sequence is 14 residues long. V was clipped by 11 bases and J by 5 bases, with 18 bases between them. Germline CDR1 and CDR2: LNHDA and SQIVND (reference sequence). CDR3 residues: CASRGAGWTGELFF. In DNA, the CDR3 is TGTGCCTCCCGTGGGGCAGGGTGGACCGGGGAGCTGTTTTTT.

This sequence joins TRBV7-8 and TRBJ1-1, with D possibly being TRBD1 (6 bases). Germline CDR1 is SGHVS and CDR2 is FQNEAQ. Trimming removed 3 bases from V and 1 base from J, with 9 bases in between. The CDR3 runs 14 residues. CDR3 coding DNA: TGTGCCAGCAGCTTTGGCAGGGGGAACACTGAAGCTTTCTTT. Translated, it gives CASSFGRGNTEAFF.

The V gene is TRBV20-1, the J gene TRBJ1-2, with unresolved D. CDR3 size: 11 residues. Trimming left V 6 bases short and J 5 bases short, with 10 bases between. CDR1 DFQATT and CDR2 SNEGSKA come from the germline V gene (reference sequence). CDR3: CSAKEDYGYTF. The CDR3 DNA sequence: TGCAGTGCCAAGGAAGATTATGGCTACACCTTC.

The chain recombines TRBV19 with TRBJ1-5; D call uncertain. The V gene's germline CDR1 is LNHDA and CDR2 SQIVND (reference sequence). The CDR3 is 12 residues long. Trimming took 1 base from V and 6 from J, leaving 4 bases between them. CDR3 coding DNA: TGTGCCAGTAGTATAGGTTCTCAGCCCCAGCATTTT. This translates into CASSIGSQPQHF.

The chain is built from TRBV29-1 and TRBJ2-7; the D gene is possibly TRBD2 (5 bases). The germline gives CDR1 SQVTM, CDR2 ANQGSEA. Between the trimmed V and J ends, which lost 2 bases and 4 bases, there was a span of 9 bases. The CDR3 has 12 residues. The CDR3 coding sequence is TGCAGCGTTGAATCTGGGGAGTACGAGCAGTACTTC. Translating it yields CSVESGEYEQYF.

The rearrangement joins TRBV28 to TRBJ2-5; no reliable D call. Germline lookup yields CDR1 MDHEN and CDR2 SYDVKM. Trimming shortened V by 7 bases and J by 1 base, and 16 bases separated the two germline ends. The CDR3 runs 15 residues. The CDR3 sequence: CASNKQFLPQETQYF. The CDR3 DNA reads as TGTGCCAGCAACAAACAGTTCTTACCCCAAGAGACCCAGTACTTC. Using reference TRBV28 and TRBJ2-5 for the parts outside the CDR3, the full variable domain is DVKVTQSSRYLVKRTGEKVFLECVQDMDHENMFWYRQDPGLGLRLIYFSYDVKMKEKGDIPEGYSVSREKKERFSLILESASTNQTSMYLCASNKQFLPQETQYFGPGTRLLVL.

The V call is TRBV27, the J call TRBJ1-5; 8 positions agree with TRBD1. Germline assignment: CDR1 MNHEY and CDR2 SMNVEV (reference sequence). V was clipped by 6 bases and J by 7 bases; unmatched bases: 11. The CDR3 spans 15 residues. The CDR3 reads CASSRTGRIRQPQHF. The CDR3 bases are TGTGCCAGCAGCCGGACAGGGAGAATAAGGCAGCCCCAGCATTTT.

This clone was recorded only once. The V gene is TRBV11-2, the J gene TRBJ2-3; no clear D. The germline V gene has CDR1 SGHAT and CDR2 FQNNGV. V was shortened by 5 bases and J by 7 bases, with 13 bases between the two germline ends. This CDR3 comprises 13 residues. Here the CDR3 DNA reads TGTGCCAGCAGCGCTCCCGTTGGTAATACGCAGTATTTT. Amino acids: CASSAPVGNTQYF.

The J gene is TRBJ2-5, the V gene TRBV7-3; TRBD1 might be the D (7 bases). The length of the CDR3 is 15 residues. The V end lost 2 bases, the J end lost 2 bases, and 12 bases lay between the germline ends. CDR1 and CDR2 (germline): SGHTA, FQGTGA. Here the CDR3 DNA reads TGTGCCAGCAGCTTAGGGGGGACAGTACAAGAGACCCAGTACTTC. It is translated as CASSLGGTVQETQYF.

The J gene is TRBJ2-5, the V gene TRBV29-1; 10 nucleotides line up with TRBD2. CDR1 and CDR2 (germline): SQVTM, ANQGSEA. Germline trimming cut 3 bases from V and 1 base from J; bases unmatched to any gene: 8. The length of the CDR3 is 16 residues. The CDR3 reads CSVERVTSGTQETQYF. CDR3 nucleotides: TGCAGCGTTGAGAGGGTAACTAGCGGGACCCAAGAGACCCAGTACTTC.

This clone was recorded a few times. The chain links TRBV6-5 to TRBJ2-2; D might be TRBD1 (6 bases). Trimming cost V 7 bases and J 4 bases, with 13 bases left between them. The CDR3 extends over 14 amino acids. Germline V gene sequence: CDR1 MNHEY, CDR2 SVGAGI. CDR3 protein: CASNVAGATGELFF. CDR3 sequence (DNA): TGTGCCAGCAATGTGGCAGGGGCCACCGGGGAGCTGTTTTTT.

This sequence joins TRBV14 and TRBJ2-1; D unclear. Germline CDR1 and CDR2: SGHDN and FVKESK. This CDR3 spans 14 amino acids. V lost 1 base, J lost 0 bases, and 4 bases lay in between. The CDR3 here is CASSQAGSYNEQFF. The CDR3 bases are TGTGCCAGCAGCCAAGCTGGCTCCTACAATGAGCAGTTCTTC.

This chain connects TRBV7-3 to TRBJ1-1; D gene unclear. CDR1 and CDR2 from the germline V gene are SGHTA and FQGTGA. The V end lost 4 bases, the J end lost 1 base, and 7 bases lay between the germline ends. This CDR3 comprises 13 residues. The CDR3 loop is CASSSQKNTEAFF. Here the CDR3 DNA reads TGTGCCAGCAGCTCGCAAAAGAACACTGAAGCTTTCTTT.

The chain has TRBV27 and TRBJ2-3; weak D call: TRBD1 (6 bases). Per germline, CDR1 MNHEY and CDR2 SMNVEV (reference sequence). Trimming left V 6 bases short and J 4 bases short, with 17 bases between. CDR3 length: 15 amino acids. CDR3 coding DNA: TGTGCCAGCAGAGAAACAGGGTATTTTGCAGATACGCAGTATTTT. Translating gives CASRETGYFADTQYF.

The table lists this clone with a few counts. The gene calls are TRBV7-9 and TRBJ1-2; D is undetermined. V was shortened by 5 bases and J by 9 bases, with 10 bases between the two germline ends. This CDR3 is built from 11 residues. Germline V gene sequence: CDR1 SEHNR, CDR2 FQNEAQ (reference sequence). In DNA, the CDR3 is TGTGCCAGCAGCGACGGTATAAGCTACACCTTC. It translates to CASSDGISYTF.

The J gene is TRBJ2-3, the V gene TRBV2, with no clear D. Germline lookup yields CDR1 SNHLY and CDR2 FYNNEI. This CDR3 has 19 amino acids. Trimming took off 4 bases at V and 5 bases at J, with 28 bases between the two ends. The CDR3 reads CASSGVFQLTSVQVDTQYF. For the CDR3, the DNA is TGTGCCAGCAGTGGCGTTTTTCAACTGACGTCCGTTCAGGTAGATACGCAGTATTTT.

This rearrangement joins TRBV5-5 to TRBJ2-7, with 12 bases matching TRBD1. The CDR3 consists of 14 residues. Germline V gene sequence: CDR1 SGHKS, CDR2 YYEKEE (reference sequence). Trimming at V came to 5 bases and at J to 5 bases, leaving 5 bases not matched to a gene. The CDR3 sequence: CASSFGTGGNEQYF. CDR3 bases: TGTGCCAGCAGTTTCGGGACAGGGGGCAACGAGCAGTACTTC.